The 23 T cell receptor beta chains below come from one sample, sequenced in a study of technical replicates of blood from a handful of donors. Sequenced by immunoSEQ multiplex PCR; TCRdb stores in-frame clones only, minus some. The table includes tens of thousands of clones, approximately 98% detected once. Sequenced sample: T cells isolated from PBMCs. These receptors all stem from a human donor in good health.

V is TRBV18 and J is TRBJ1-1, with 8 bases identical to TRBD1. Germline V gene sequence: CDR1 KGHSH, CDR2 LQKENI. Unmatched junction bases numbered 6, after V lost 2 bases and J lost 4 bases. This CDR3 comprises 15 residues. The DNA of the CDR3 is TGTGCCAGCTCACCATCAGGGGGCTTATTCACTGAAGCTTTCTTT. Protein: CASSPSGGLFTEAFF.

The chain links TRBV28 to TRBJ2-7, with a tentative D call TRBD2 (6 bases). The germline V gene has CDR1 MDHEN and CDR2 SYDVKM. V dropped 1 base and J dropped 5 bases, with 15 bases sitting between them. CDR3 length: 15 residues. The CDR3 region has the DNA TGTGCCAGCAGTTTATCTTGGCAGGGAGGACACGAGCAGTACTTC. It encodes CASSLSWQGGHEQYF.

The gene calls are TRBV5-5 and TRBJ1-2; maybe TRBD1 (6 bases). The V gene's germline CDR1 is SGHKS and CDR2 YYEKEE (reference sequence). The CDR3 consists of 13 residues. V lost 4 bases and J lost 2, with 9 bases in between. The CDR3 DNA reads TGTGCCAGCAGCGGACAGTCCAACTATGGCTACACCTTC. This codes for CASSGQSNYGYTF. Supplemented by reference TRBV5-5 and TRBJ1-2, the full variable domain reads DAGVTQSPTHLIKTRGQQVTLRCSPISGHKSVSWYQQVLGQGPQFIFQYYEKEERGRGNFPDRFSARQFPNYSSELNVNALLLGDSALYLCASSGQSNYGYTFGSGTRLTVV.

The V call is TRBV28, the J call TRBJ2-7; 10 bases align to TRBD1. V was pared by 6 bases and J by 5 bases, with 7 bases of the junction left unmatched. CDR1 MDHEN and CDR2 SYDVKM come from the germline V gene. The CDR3 runs to 14 residues. In DNA, the CDR3 is TGTGCCAGCAGCCAGACAGGGGGCCCCGACGAGCAGTACTTC. Amino acids: CASSQTGGPDEQYF.

The rearrangement joins TRBV19 to TRBJ1-1; D might be TRBD1 (6 bases). Between the trimmed V and J ends, which lost 3 bases and 1 base, there was a span of 9 bases. CDR1 LNHDA and CDR2 SQIVND come from the germline V gene (reference sequence). The CDR3 runs 14 residues. In nucleotides, the CDR3 is TGTGCCAGTAGTATTTCAGGGGCGAACACTGAAGCTTTCTTT. Translated: CASSISGANTEAFF. The full variable domain, with the rest looked up from reference TRBV19 and TRBJ1-1, is DGGITQSPKYLFRKEGQNVTLSCEQNLNHDAMYWYRQDPGQGLRLIYYSQIVNDFQKGDIAEGYSVSREKKESFPLTVTSAQKNPTAFYLCASSISGANTEAFFGQGTRLTVV.

The gene calls are TRBV6-5 and TRBJ2-1, with D possibly TRBD2 on 5 matching bases. CDR1 and CDR2 from the germline V gene are MNHEY and SVGAGI. The CDR3 spans 13 residues. Trimming cost V 6 bases and J 7 bases, with 13 bases left between them. CDR3 bases: TGTGCCAGCAGGAGGGAGTCAGCGAATGAGCAGTTCTTC. Its translation: CASRRESANEQFF.

V and J are TRBV27 and TRBJ2-7; D unresolved. Trimming took 6 bases from V and 0 from J, leaving 6 bases between them. Germline CDR1 and CDR2: MNHEY and SMNVEV (reference sequence). The CDR3 runs 12 residues. In nucleotides, the CDR3 is TGTGCCAGCAGCCCTAGCTCCTACGAGCAGTACTTC. Amino acid sequence: CASSPSSYEQYF.

The V call is TRBV14, the J call TRBJ2-7; D is uncertain. The CDR3 covers 14 residues. In germline, CDR1 is SGHDN, CDR2 FVKESK. V was pared by 2 bases and J by 1 base, with 9 bases between. CDR3 loop: CASSQFTDSYEQYF. The CDR3 coding sequence is TGTGCCAGCAGCCAATTTACAGATTCCTACGAGCAGTACTTC.

The genes are TRBV4-3 and TRBJ2-3; 8 bases map to TRBD1. V trimming: 0 bases; J trimming: 9 bases; junction bases outside the gene matches: 8. The CDR3 has 15 amino acids. CDR1 LGHNA and CDR2 YSLEER come from the germline V gene. For the CDR3, the DNA is TGCGCCAGCAGCCAAGATAGGGACAGGATATCAACGCAGTATTTT. This translates into CASSQDRDRISTQYF.

The rearrangement links TRBV5-6 to TRBJ2-4; D might be TRBD1 (6 bases). The germline V and J ends were trimmed by 0 bases and 1 base, with 8 bases remaining between them. CDR1 SGHDT and CDR2 YYEEEE come from the germline V gene. CDR3 length equals 15 residues. CDR3 sequence: CASSLADRAKNIQYF. The CDR3 bases are TGTGCCAGCAGCTTGGCCGACAGGGCCAAAAACATTCAGTACTTC.

This rearrangement joins TRBV19 to TRBJ2-7, with TRBD1 matching over 10 bases. The V and J ends lost 4 bases and 1 base, in that order; junction bases with no gene match: 7. This CDR3 is 16 amino acids long. Germline assignment: CDR1 LNHDA and CDR2 SQIVND (reference sequence). For the CDR3, the DNA is TGTGCCAGTAGTAGCGGGAAGGGACAGGGGTCCTACGAGCAGTACTTC. Translated, it gives CASSSGKGQGSYEQYF.

This chain uses TRBV13 with TRBJ2-2; 9 nucleotides match TRBD1. The CDR3 spans 16 residues. Per the germline V gene, CDR1 is PRHDT and CDR2 is FYEKMQ (reference sequence). With V trimmed by 1 base and J by 4 bases, 4 bases remained unmatched. The DNA for the CDR3 is TGTGCCAGCAGCTTAGAGGGACAGGGACTCACCGGGGAGCTGTTTTTT. Its translation: CASSLEGQGLTGELFF.

The CDR3 protein is CASSIGQFNQPQHF. The CDR3 coding sequence is TGTGCCAGCAGCATCGGACAGTTCAATCAGCCCCAGCATTTT. V gene TRBV7-9 combines with J gene TRBJ1-5; D is possibly TRBD1 (6 bases). The CDR3 contains 14 residues. The germline V gene encodes CDR1 SEHNR and CDR2 FQNEAQ (reference sequence). Trimming shortened V by 5 bases and J by 3 bases, and 11 bases separated the two germline ends. Looking up the rest from reference TRBV7-9 and TRBJ1-5 gives the full variable domain: DTGVSQNPRHKITKRGQNVTFRCDPISEHNRLYWYRQTLGQGPEFLTYFQNEAQLEKSRLLSDRFSAERPKGSFSTLEIQRTEQGDSAMYLCASSIGQFNQPQHFGDGTRLSIL.

This clone was seen only once. This rearrangement joins TRBV6-5 to TRBJ2-1, with D possibly matching TRBD2 (5 bases). This CDR3 has 13 residues. CDR1 and CDR2 (germline): MNHEY, SVGAGI. V was pared by 7 bases and J by 0 bases, with 7 bases between. CDR3 nucleotides: TGTGCCAGCAAGGAGGTCTCCTACAATGAGCAGTTCTTC. Translated, it gives CASKEVSYNEQFF.

V and J are TRBV2 and TRBJ1-5; D gene ambiguous. V shed 4 bases and J shed 1 base, with 8 bases lying between them. This CDR3 region has 14 residues. Germline assignment: CDR1 SNHLY and CDR2 FYNNEI. The CDR3 reads CASSGRPSNQPQHF. CDR3 DNA: TGTGCCAGCAGTGGCAGGCCAAGCAATCAGCCCCAGCATTTT.

This rearrangement joins TRBV12-1 to TRBJ2-7; the table gives TRBD2 as D, unverified against the DNA. TRBV12-1 is described as a pseudogene. This CDR3 region has 18 residues. The CDR3 region has the DNA TGTGCCAGCAGCTTACTCTTCCTCAGCAAAGCGGAGTCCTACGAGCAGTACTTC. Its protein product is CASSLLFLSKAESYEQYF.

The rearrangement joins TRBV27 to TRBJ2-1; 15 bases map to TRBD2. V shed 1 base, J shed 6 bases, and the junction held 4 bases outside the gene matches. Looked up from germline, CDR1 is MNHEY and CDR2 is SMNVEV (reference sequence). This CDR3 is 17 amino acids long. CDR3 protein: CASSLYRTSGRANEQFF. The CDR3 bases are TGTGCCAGCAGTTTATATAGGACTAGCGGGAGGGCCAATGAGCAGTTCTTC.

The chain employs TRBV7-2 and TRBJ2-1; no clear D. This CDR3 is 15 amino acids long. Trimming took off 5 bases at V and 4 bases at J, with 15 bases between the two ends. Germline assignment: CDR1 SGHTA and CDR2 FQGNSA. CDR3 sequence (DNA): TGTGCCAGCAGCGATTATGCCGGTTTTTACAATGAGCAGTTCTTC. Protein product: CASSDYAGFYNEQFF.

This rearrangement joins TRBV7-2 to TRBJ2-5, with a possible D match to TRBD2 (5 bases). The CDR3 sequence is 15 residues long. CDR1 SGHTA and CDR2 FQGNSA come from the germline V gene. Trimming cost V 0 bases and J 2 bases, with 10 bases left between them. In nucleotides, the CDR3 is TGTGCCAGCAGCTTAGCGCTAACGGGGCAAGAGACCCAGTACTTC. Its protein product is CASSLALTGQETQYF.

This rearrangement joins TRBV21-1 to TRBJ1-5. TRBV21-1 is annotated as a pseudogene. This CDR3 region has 13 residues. CDR3 loop: CASSKTGDQPQHF. Written as DNA, the CDR3 is TGTGCCAGCAGCAAAACGGGGGATCAGCCCCAGCATTTT.

The rearrangement uses TRBV10-3 and TRBJ2-3; 10 bases are shared with TRBD1. V was pared by 3 bases and J by 4 bases, with 4 bases of the junction left unmatched. The CDR3 totals 15 residues. Germline V lookup: CDR1 ENHRY, CDR2 SYGVKD. CDR3 coding DNA: TGTGCCATCAGTGATAAGACAGGGGGCCCAGATACGCAGTATTTT. It yields the protein CAISDKTGGPDTQYF.

J is TRBJ2-6 and V is TRBV12-5; TRBD2 might be the D (5 bases). V lost 2 bases and J lost 0, with 5 bases in between. The germline V gene has CDR1 LGHNT and CDR2 FRNRAP. The CDR3 covers 15 residues. The DNA for the CDR3 is TGTGCTAGTGGTTTGAGCGGCTCTGGGGCCAACGTCCTGACTTTC. It is translated as CASGLSGSGANVLTF. Full variable domain (remainder filled in from reference TRBV12-5 and TRBJ2-6): DARVTQTPRHKVTEMGQEVTMRCQPILGHNTVFWYRQTMMQGLELLAYFRNRAPLDDSGMPKDRFSAEMPDATLATLKIQPSEPRDSAVYFCASGLSGSGANVLTFGAGSRLTVL.

The chain recombines TRBV9 with TRBJ2-1; TRBD2 aligns across 8 bases. Trimming removed 4 bases from V and 1 base from J; junction bases left unmatched: 7. CDR1 is SGDLS, CDR2 YYNGEE, per germline. CDR3 size: 16 residues. CDR3 protein: CASSLGLADSYNEQFF. In nucleotides, the CDR3 is TGTGCCAGCAGCCTAGGACTAGCTGATTCCTACAATGAGCAGTTCTTC.